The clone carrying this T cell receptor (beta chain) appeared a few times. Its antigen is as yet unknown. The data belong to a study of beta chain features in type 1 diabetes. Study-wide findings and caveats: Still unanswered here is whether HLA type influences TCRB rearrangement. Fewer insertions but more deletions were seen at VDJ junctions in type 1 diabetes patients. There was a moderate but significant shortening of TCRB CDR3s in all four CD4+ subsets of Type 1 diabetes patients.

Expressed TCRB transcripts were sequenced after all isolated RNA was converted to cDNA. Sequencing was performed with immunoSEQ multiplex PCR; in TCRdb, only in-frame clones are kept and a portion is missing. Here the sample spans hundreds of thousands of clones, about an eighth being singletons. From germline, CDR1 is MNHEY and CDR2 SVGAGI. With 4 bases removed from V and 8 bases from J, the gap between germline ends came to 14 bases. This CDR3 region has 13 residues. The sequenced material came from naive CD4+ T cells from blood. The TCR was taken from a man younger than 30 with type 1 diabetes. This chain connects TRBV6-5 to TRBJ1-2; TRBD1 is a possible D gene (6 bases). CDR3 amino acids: CASSSPGVWGYTF. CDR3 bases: TGTGCCAGCAGTTCACCAGGGGTGTGGGGCTACACCTTC.